These 29 T cell receptor beta chains were all obtained from the same sample, sequenced in a study of cytomegalovirus exposure and HLA in healthy donors (dated by TCRdb to 2016 to 2017). Library method: the immunoSEQ multiplex PCR assay. A mixture of 60 forward primers for TCR Vbeta segments and 13 reverse primers for TCR Jbeta segments was used in the multiplex PCR. TCRdb provides this immuneACCESS table in a form limited to in-frame rearrangements. Some clones are lacking; in checked studies, under half of them reflect an unresolved V gene, and why the rest are absent is not known. The sample table contains approximately 200,000 clones; only one count was recorded for 70% to 80% of them. The ten largest make up 0.2% to 0.25% of the sample. Material: PBMCs. All receptors come from a girl aged 2-10 years in good health and CMV-seronegative.

This clone has just one count. The V gene is TRBV9, the J gene TRBJ1-1; D possibly corresponds to TRBD1 (5 bases). Germline V gene data show CDR1 as SGDLS and CDR2 as YYNGEE. The CDR3 is made up of 15 amino acids. Trimming removed 0 bases at V and 4 bases at J, with 13 bases between. The DNA of the CDR3 is TGTGCCAGCAGCGTAGCTCAGGGAGGGATCACTGAAGCTTTCTTT. It is translated as CASSVAQGGITEAFF.

The gene calls are TRBV6-5 and TRBJ2-2, with 7 positions matching TRBD1. Germline V CDR1 and CDR2: MNHEY, SVGAGI. The length of the CDR3 is 15 residues. Unmatched junction bases numbered 10, after V lost 6 bases and J lost 6 bases. The CDR3 sequence: CASSLQGRVAGELFF. Here the CDR3 DNA reads TGTGCCAGCAGCCTACAGGGGCGGGTCGCCGGGGAGCTGTTTTTT.

The CDR3 nucleotides are TGTGCCAGCAGGAAGGACAGGGGACCCGGGGAGCTGTTTTTT. Protein: CASRKDRGPGELFF. The V and J genes are TRBV7-2 and TRBJ2-2, with 9 bases lining up with TRBD1. Germline V CDR1 and CDR2: SGHTA, FQGNSA. The CDR3 extends over 14 amino acids. V shed 6 bases, J shed 6 bases, and the junction held 5 bases outside the gene matches.

The gene calls are TRBV5-1 and TRBJ2-2, with TRBD2 matching over 11 bases. The J segment lost 6 bases and the V segment lost 2 bases, leaving 6 bases of the junction unmatched. The CDR3 is 16 amino acids. The V gene's germline CDR1 is SGHRS and CDR2 YFSETQ. This CDR3 is CASSFLSGGAAGELFF. In DNA, the CDR3 is TGCGCCAGCAGCTTCCTTAGCGGGGGGGCCGCCGGGGAGCTGTTTTTT.

The genes are TRBV5-1 and TRBJ1-1; tentative D call: TRBD1 (5 bases). Germline assignment: CDR1 SGHRS and CDR2 YFSETQ. CDR3 size: 14 residues. Trimming left V 0 bases short and J 6 bases short, with 12 bases between. The CDR3 sequence: CASSLGPGSAEAFF. Written as DNA, the CDR3 is TGCGCCAGCAGCTTGGGTCCAGGGTCTGCTGAAGCTTTCTTT.

V gene TRBV10-2 combines with J gene TRBJ2-5, with 9 nucleotides matching TRBD1. This CDR3 is 16 amino acids long. Germline V CDR1 and CDR2: WSHSY, SAAADI. V lost 0 bases and J lost 2; bases outside the gene matches: 4. The CDR3 is CASSESLGQGQETQYF. For the CDR3, the DNA is TGCGCCAGCAGTGAGTCGTTGGGACAGGGTCAAGAGACCCAGTACTTC.

This clone turned up a few times. This chain links TRBV2 with TRBJ2-1; TRBD2 agrees at 8 bases. Per the germline V gene, CDR1 is SNHLY and CDR2 is FYNNEI. J lost 7 bases, V lost 6 bases, and 17 bases had no gene match. The CDR3 consists of 17 residues. CDR3 DNA: TGTGCCAGCAGCCTCCCCTGGGGGGCGGGGGGAGCGAATGAGCAGTTCTTC. It is translated as CASSLPWGAGGANEQFF.

The rearrangement joins TRBV5-4 to TRBJ2-1; TRBD2 matches 11 bases. CDR1 and CDR2 from the germline V gene are SGHNT and YYREEE (reference sequence). This CDR3 comprises 14 residues. Germline trimming cut 3 bases from V and 6 bases from J; bases unmatched to any gene: 2. The CDR3, as DNA: TGTGCCAGCAGCTCGGGGACTAGCGGCAATGAGCAGTTCTTC. This gives the protein CASSSGTSGNEQFF.

The gene calls are TRBV4-1 and TRBJ2-1; 13 bases match TRBD2. The V gene's germline CDR1 is MGHRA and CDR2 YSYEKL. The J segment lost 9 bases and the V segment lost 3 bases, leaving 5 bases of the junction unmatched. The CDR3 loop spans 15 amino acids. CDR3 DNA sequence: TGCGCCAGCAGCCACCCGACTAGCGGGGGGAGTGAGCAGTTCTTC. Translating it yields CASSHPTSGGSEQFF.

CDR3 sequence reads: CATSRALPGNTIYF. The DNA for the CDR3 is TGTGCCACCAGCAGAGCTCTCCCGGGAAACACCATATATTTT. This chain links TRBV15 with TRBJ1-3; D is undetermined. This CDR3 has 14 residues. V dropped 1 base and J dropped 4 bases, with 8 bases sitting between them. The germline V gene encodes CDR1 LNHNV and CDR2 YYDKDF (reference sequence). Full variable domain (rest looked up from reference TRBV15 and TRBJ1-3): DAMVIQNPRYQVTQFGKPVTLSCSQTLNHNVMYWYQQKSSQAPKLLFHYYDKDFNNEADTPDNFQSRRPNTSFCFLDIRSPGLGDTAMYLCATSRALPGNTIYFGEGSWLTVV.

This chain links TRBV2 with TRBJ1-2; D remains unclear. The CDR3 totals 13 residues. The V end was cut by 5 bases, the J end by 8 bases, with 15 bases between. Germline V gene sequence: CDR1 SNHLY, CDR2 FYNNEI. CDR3 loop: CASSPARGGGYTF. Here the CDR3 DNA reads TGTGCCAGCAGTCCTGCCCGGGGAGGGGGCTACACCTTC.

Concerning this clone: At one of its ends the junction is not consistent with the germline gene, which may arise from a read error. V and J are TRBV27 and TRBJ1-1; no definite D call. This CDR3 is built from 15 residues. CDR1 MNHEY and CDR2 SMNVEV come from the germline V gene (reference sequence). CDR3 in amino acids: CASSLSRGFLRSVAF. The CDR3 nucleotides read TGTGCCAGCAGTTTATCACGGGGATTTTTACGCTCGGTGGCCTTT.

This clone has a handful of counts. The rearrangement links TRBV27 to TRBJ2-7, with TRBD2 matching over 9 bases. The CDR3 has 17 amino acids. V lost 3 bases, J lost 7 bases, and 16 bases stayed unmatched. Germline assignment: CDR1 MNHEY and CDR2 SMNVEV (reference sequence). In DNA form, the CDR3 reads TGTGCCAGCAGTTTTCGGCTAGCGGGGCGCTCAACCCCGGAGCAGTACTTC. Its translation is CASSFRLAGRSTPEQYF.

The genes are TRBV15 and TRBJ1-6, with a tentative D call TRBD1 (6 bases). Between the trimmed V and J ends, which lost 3 bases and 10 bases, there was a span of 16 bases. The CDR3 totals 15 residues. The germline gives CDR1 LNHNV, CDR2 YYDKDF (reference sequence). The CDR3 is CATSSRGLGFSPLHF. The DNA of the CDR3 is TGTGCCACCAGCAGCAGGGGTTTGGGGTTCTCACCCCTCCACTTT. The entire variable domain, with the rest obtained from reference TRBV15 and TRBJ1-6, is as follows: DAMVIQNPRYQVTQFGKPVTLSCSQTLNHNVMYWYQQKSSQAPKLLFHYYDKDFNNEADTPDNFQSRRPNTSFCFLDIRSPGLGDTAMYLCATSSRGLGFSPLHFGNGTRLTVT.

The chain has TRBV7-3 and TRBJ1-6, with TRBD1 matching 7 bases. The CDR3 spans 13 residues. Germline V gene lookup returns CDR1 SGHTA and CDR2 FQGTGA. Trimming cost V 5 bases and J 12 bases; bases outside gene matches: 7. CDR3 DNA sequence: TGTGCCAGCAGCGACGGGACAGCACGACCCCTCCACTTT. It translates to CASSDGTARPLHF.

The chain links TRBV27 to TRBJ2-1, with 7 positions matching TRBD2. CDR1 and CDR2 (germline): MNHEY, SMNVEV (reference sequence). V gave up 5 bases and J gave up 6 bases; unmatched junction bases: 10. The CDR3 is 15 amino acids. The CDR3 DNA follows: TGTGCCAGCAGTCCCTTATTGGGGAGGGGCAATGAGCAGTTCTTC. Translating gives CASSPLLGRGNEQFF.

The chain's CDR3 is CAISDSSSDTQYF. The CDR3 DNA reads TGTGCCATCAGTGATTCCTCCTCAGATACGCAGTATTTT. The chain links TRBV10-3 to TRBJ2-3; D remains unclear. The V and J ends lost 3 bases and 4 bases respectively, with 8 bases between them. CDR1 and CDR2 (germline): ENHRY, SYGVKD. This CDR3 is 13 amino acids long.

The chain uses TRBV18 and TRBJ2-4, with TRBD1 identical over 7 bases. This CDR3 comprises 18 residues. The germline gives CDR1 KGHSH, CDR2 LQKENI. Trimming at V came to 3 bases and at J to 0 bases, leaving 11 bases not matched to a gene. In DNA, the CDR3 is TGTGCCAGCTCACCGATCCAACAGGGGAGCCTAGCCAAAAACATTCAGTACTTC. Its translation is CASSPIQQGSLAKNIQYF.

This clone was seen once. The V gene is TRBV19, the J gene TRBJ1-2, with 8 bases that match TRBD1. From germline, CDR1 is LNHDA and CDR2 SQIVND (reference sequence). The CDR3 is made up of 15 amino acids. V shed 4 bases, J shed 4 bases, and the junction held 8 bases outside the gene matches. The CDR3 bases are TGTGCCAGTAGTACCCCGACAGGGGTTGTCTATGGCTACACCTTC. It codes for CASSTPTGVVYGYTF. The whole variable domain, remainder taken from reference TRBV19 and TRBJ1-2, is DGGITQSPKYLFRKEGQNVTLSCEQNLNHDAMYWYRQDPGQGLRLIYYSQIVNDFQKGDIAEGYSVSREKKESFPLTVTSAQKNPTAFYLCASSTPTGVVYGYTFGSGTRLTVV.

The chain has TRBV30 and TRBJ1-3; the D gene is possibly TRBD1 (6 bases). Per the germline V gene, CDR1 is GTSNPN and CDR2 is SVGIG (reference sequence). The CDR3 sequence is 17 residues long. Between the trimmed V and J ends, which lost 2 bases and 2 bases, there was a span of 19 bases. In DNA, the CDR3 is TGTGCCTGGAGTATGGGGAGGGACACCGGCCCTGGAAACACCATATATTTT. Its protein is CAWSMGRDTGPGNTIYF.

The V gene is TRBV5-4, the J gene TRBJ1-3; the D gene is possibly TRBD1 (5 bases). Looked up from germline, CDR1 is SGHNT and CDR2 is YYREEE (reference sequence). Trimming removed 4 bases at V and 4 bases at J, with 12 bases between. CDR3 length: 14 amino acids. DNA for the CDR3: TGTGCCAGCAGCAGCGGGACGTTGGGAAACACCATATATTTT. Translation gives CASSSGTLGNTIYF.

The gene calls are TRBV27 and TRBJ2-5; possibly TRBD2 for D (5 bases). Trimming shortened V by 4 bases and J by 1 base, and 10 bases separated the two germline ends. Germline CDR1 and CDR2: MNHEY and SMNVEV (reference sequence). There are 14 residues in the CDR3. The CDR3: CASSSTSPQETQYF. In nucleotides, the CDR3 is TGTGCCAGCAGTTCCACTAGTCCCCAAGAGACCCAGTACTTC.

The rearrangement joins TRBV18 to TRBJ1-1, with 8 bases that match TRBD1. Germline trimming cut 1 base from V and 8 bases from J; bases unmatched to any gene: 9. The CDR3 has 15 residues. Germline CDR1 and CDR2: KGHSH and LQKENI. CDR3 in amino acids: CASSPRALDRGEAFF. Written as DNA, the CDR3 is TGTGCCAGCTCACCACGGGCCTTAGACAGGGGAGAAGCTTTCTTT.

This chain joins TRBV18 and TRBJ1-6; 9 nucleotides match TRBD1. The germline V gene has CDR1 KGHSH and CDR2 LQKENI. This CDR3 comprises 16 residues. With V trimmed by 3 bases and J by 7 bases, 7 bases remained unmatched. CDR3 DNA sequence: TGTGCCAGCTCACCGGTAGGGACAGGGTGGAATTCACCCCTCCACTTT. Amino acid sequence: CASSPVGTGWNSPLHF.

This clone appeared a single time. A read error may be the cause here, since a much bigger clone is one base away. This rearrangement joins TRBV7-9 to TRBJ2-5; 9 bases map to TRBD2. The J call may be wrong; the DNA end is better matched by TRBJ2-7. There are 16 residues in the CDR3. Germline assignment: CDR1 SEHNR and CDR2 FQNEAQ (reference sequence). Here the CDR3 reads CSSSPRSAGGPREQYF. The CDR3 bases are TGTTCCAGCAGCCCGAGATCCGCGGGAGGGCCCCGCGAGCAGTACTTC.

Only one count was recorded for this clone. The chain has TRBV2 and TRBJ1-4; D gene uncertain. The germline V gene has CDR1 SNHLY and CDR2 FYNNEI. V shed 10 bases and J shed 7 bases, with 19 bases lying between them. CDR3 length equals 14 residues. DNA for the CDR3: TGTGCCACTAAGAGTACCTCAGGAGGTGAAAAACTGTTTTTT. It specifies CATKSTSGGEKLFF. The entire variable domain, with the rest obtained from reference TRBV2 and TRBJ1-4, is as follows: EPEVTQTPSHQVTQMGQEVILRCVPISNHLYFYWYRQILGQKVEFLVSFYNNEISEKSEIFDDQFSVERPDGSNFTLKIRSTKLEDSAMYFCATKSTSGGEKLFFGSGTQLSVL.

The chain links TRBV7-6 to TRBJ2-3, with 7 bases that match TRBD2. Germline CDR1 SGHVS, CDR2 FNYEAQ. The CDR3 length is 14 residues. Germline trimming cut 5 bases from V and 1 base from J; bases unmatched to any gene: 3. CDR3 sequence: CASSSAGGTDTQYF. CDR3 nucleotide sequence: TGTGCCAGCAGCAGCGCGGGGGGCACAGATACGCAGTATTTT.

This chain links TRBV27 with TRBJ2-5, with TRBD1 matching over 7 bases. Trimming at V came to 7 bases and at J to 5 bases, leaving 7 bases not matched to a gene. CDR3 length equals 13 residues. Germline values: CDR1 MNHEY, CDR2 SMNVEV (reference sequence). This chain's CDR3 is CASTATGRETQYF. CDR3 bases: TGTGCCAGCACCGCGACAGGGCGGGAGACCCAGTACTTC.

The V gene is TRBV27, the J gene TRBJ2-7, with 8 nucleotides matching TRBD1. Germline V gives CDR1 MNHEY, CDR2 SMNVEV (reference sequence). J gave up 5 bases and V 6 bases, and 6 bases lay outside the gene matches. CDR3 length equals 13 residues. The CDR3 protein is CASSADRGNEQYF. Written as DNA, the CDR3 is TGTGCCAGCAGCGCAGACAGGGGTAACGAGCAGTACTTC.